The clone carrying this TCR beta chain was counted only a few times. From the RT-PCR reads, TCRdb called clonotypes with MiXCR, one entry per CDR3 protein. The data contain roughly 620,000 distinct CDR3 sequences, 10% to 12% of them singletons. This CDR3 is built from 16 residues. Trimming left V 0 bases short and J 6 bases short, with 15 bases between. Germline assignment: CDR1 MNHEY and CDR2 SVGAGI. The record originates from a study of response to subunit inactivated influenza vaccine. The same sample was also used in a study of T cells expressing NK-cell markers. Turning to that study: What made the TCR beta cDNA was 5'RACE template switching with UMIs.

This receptor was identified in a middle-aged man who received an inactivated influenza vaccine. The sequencing used PBMCs from blood, collected on the day of vaccination. J is TRBJ2-1 and V is TRBV6-5; a weak D match, TRBD1 (6 bases). The DNA of the CDR3 is TGTGCCAGCAGTTACTCCGGGGACACCACCCGCAATGAGCAGTTCTTC. Translated: CASSYSGDTTRNEQFF.